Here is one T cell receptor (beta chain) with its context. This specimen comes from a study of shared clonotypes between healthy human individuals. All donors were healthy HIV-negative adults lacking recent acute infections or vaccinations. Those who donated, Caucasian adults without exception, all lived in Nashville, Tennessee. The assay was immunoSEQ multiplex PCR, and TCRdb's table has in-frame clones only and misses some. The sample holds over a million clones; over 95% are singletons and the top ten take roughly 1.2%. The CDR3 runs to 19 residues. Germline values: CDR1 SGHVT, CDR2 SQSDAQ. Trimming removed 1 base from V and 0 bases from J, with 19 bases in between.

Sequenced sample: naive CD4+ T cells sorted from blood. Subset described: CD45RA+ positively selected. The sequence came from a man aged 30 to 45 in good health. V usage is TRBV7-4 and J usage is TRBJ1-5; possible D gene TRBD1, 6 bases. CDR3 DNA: TGTGCCAGCAGCTTAGGGAGTGGGGCCAGGGGTGTTAGCAATCAGCCCCAGCATTTT. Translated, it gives CASSLGSGARGVSNQPQHF.